This entry is about one T cell receptor beta chain. The clone's antigen remains unknown. Base quality data are lacking; no much larger clone is found one base away. The pancreatic ductal adenocarcinoma patients who were selected had gone through surgery without receiving any neoadjuvant therapy. After peripheral blood was drawn into heparin tubes, PBMCs were separated on a histopaque density gradient and then cryopreserved in around 10% DMSO. Using the DNeasy Blood and Tissue Kit along with Proteinase K and RNase treatment, genomic DNA was extracted from 6 or 7 PBMC specimens and some 10 flash-frozen tumor specimens. The data originate from a study of T cells in pancreatic ductal adenocarcinoma (dated by TCRdb to about 2017). Concerning the study at large: To learn about the adaptive T-cell response arising naturally, investigators profiled where tumor-infiltrating CD8+ T cells, together with suppressive cells, were located within resected pancreatic ductal adenocarcinoma, how abundant they were, and what qualities they showed.

The germline V gene encodes CDR1 SEHNR and CDR2 FQNEAQ (reference sequence). CDR3 length: 16 amino acids, cysteine to phenylalanine. Kept here is only the CDR3 DNA, which spans 48 bases and is read in frame from base 1. Trimming takes 0 bases from V and 3 bases from J, and the germline ends sit 14 bases apart. The paper as a whole reports these results and caveats: There was no significant difference in T-cell clonality between tumor and blood, where mean clonality was approximately 0.12 for tumors and just over 0.07 for blood. Because tumors are enriched in CD45RO+ effector T cells rather than naive T cells, which biases toward lower diversity, comparisons of clonality between tumor and blood may be biased. Since most pancreatic cancer patients present with inoperable disease, the resected cohort was skewed toward the minority of patients who had early-stage disease. More total productive templates and around 8.1-fold more unique clonotypes were found in blood samples than in tumor samples.

TCR beta CDR3 regions were amplified from genomic DNA using the immunoSEQ hsTCRB kit. An Illumina HiSeq system was used for high-throughput TRB CDR3 sequencing. In the original analysis: The immunoSEQ software was used to analyze the sequencing reads, and any nonproductive sequences containing premature stops or frame-shifts were left out. To calculate repertoire clonality, Shannon entropy was normalized by log2 of the number of unique productive sequences, and that value was subtracted from one. Held by TCRdb, this immuneACCESS table contains in-frame sequences only and omits some clones. Under half of the omission traces to an unresolved V gene where checked; the cause of the rest is unknown. V and J calls and clone size follow that table, whereas D and trimming were derived from the DNA. For this sample there are some 16,000 clones; 90% to 95% appear just once. Approximately 17% of the sample lies in the top ten.

Sequences were obtained from PBMCs. This TCR came from a human donor with pancreatic ductal adenocarcinoma. Recombination joined TRBV7-9 with TRBJ1-1; the D gene is unclear. CDR3 reads: CASSLALAGSYTEAFF. DNA sequence: TGTGCCAGCAGCTTAGCGTTGGCAGGTAGCTACACTGAAGCTTTCTTT.